These 25 T cell receptor beta chains came from one sample sequenced in a study of T-cell memory formation after mild COVID-19. TCRdb fed the 5' RACE reads into MiXCR, producing one record per CDR3 protein. The sample records tens of thousands of distinct CDR3 sequences, approximately 15% being singletons. Sequencing was done on a sample of PBMCs or a T cell subset sorted from them (not recorded which). All receptors come from an adult woman who had mild COVID-19 (a few samples of this study predate the infection). Cell type and time point are not known.

This clonotype was recorded many times. V is TRBV7-9 and J is TRBJ2-7; weak D call: TRBD2 (5 bases). Between the trimmed V and J ends, which lost 8 bases and 2 bases, there was a span of 13 bases. CDR3 length: 13 residues. Looked up from germline, CDR1 is SEHNR and CDR2 is FQNEAQ (reference sequence). This CDR3 reads CASGLAFPYEQYF. CDR3 DNA: TGTGCCAGCGGCCTAGCATTCCCCTACGAGCAGTACTTC.

This chain uses TRBV20-1 with TRBJ1-2; D perhaps matches TRBD1 (5 bases). The germline V gene encodes CDR1 DFQATT and CDR2 SNEGSKA (reference sequence). This CDR3 has 13 residues. Trimming took 5 bases from V and 1 from J, leaving 11 bases between them. The CDR3 DNA sequence: TGCAGTGCTTCCGGGGCACATAACTATGGCTACACCTTC. This gives the protein CSASGAHNYGYTF.

The V gene is TRBV6-2 or TRBV6-3, the J gene TRBJ2-5, with D possibly being TRBD1 (5 bases). Per germline, CDR1 MNHEY and CDR2 SVGEGT. The ends were cut back, 5 bases at V and 4 bases at J, with 14 bases in the middle. The CDR3 consists of 14 residues. The CDR3 nucleotides read TGTGCCAGCAGTGGGCGACAGACTGGAGAGACCCAGTACTTC. It translates to CASSGRQTGETQYF.

In this sample, this clonotype turned up a few times. This chain joins TRBV6-5 and TRBJ2-1; 7 bases are shared with TRBD2. V lost 0 bases to trimming and J lost 8 bases; unmatched junction nucleotides: 10. The germline CDR1 and CDR2 sequences are MNHEY and SVGAGI. This CDR3 is built from 16 residues. The CDR3 loop reads CASSYSSRLAPYEQFF. The CDR3 DNA follows: TGTGCCAGCAGTTACTCGTCTCGACTAGCCCCATATGAGCAGTTCTTC.

The rearrangement joins TRBV29-1 to TRBJ2-5, with TRBD2 matching 10 bases. CDR1 and CDR2 from the germline V gene are SQVTM and ANQGSEA. The J segment lost 3 bases and the V segment lost 2 bases, leaving 6 bases of the junction unmatched. This CDR3 region has 15 residues. CDR3 region: CSVEPELAGEETQYF. CDR3 coding DNA: TGCAGCGTTGAACCCGAGCTAGCGGGGGAAGAGACCCAGTACTTC.

This clonotype was observed a few times. The chain has TRBV20-1 and TRBJ1-1; D is uncertain. Germline-derived CDR1 and CDR2 are DFQATT and SNEGSKA (reference sequence). This CDR3 is built from 10 residues. V lost 4 bases, J lost 5 bases, and 5 bases lay in between. The CDR3 DNA is TGCAGTGCTACAGGTACTGAAGCTTTCTTT. Translating it yields CSATGTEAFF.

This clonotype has only a few counts. The gene calls are TRBV7-9 and TRBJ2-5; D is perhaps TRBD1 or TRBD2 (6 bases each). CDR3 length: 16 amino acids. V was shortened by 3 bases and J by 1 base, with 15 bases between the two germline ends. Germline V gives CDR1 SEHNR, CDR2 FQNEAQ (reference sequence). Here the CDR3 DNA reads TGTGCCAGCAGCTTGGTATACGGGGGCCCCCAAGAGACCCAGTACTTC. Translating it yields CASSLVYGGPQETQYF.

The CDR3 loop is CSVSDRASYEQYF. The CDR3 bases are TGCAGCGTGTCCGACAGGGCATCCTACGAGCAGTACTTC. The chain recombines TRBV29-1 with TRBJ2-7; 7 positions match TRBD1. This CDR3 contains 13 residues. The V gene end was trimmed by 6 bases and the J gene end by 1 base; junction bases not matched to a gene: 6. Germline V gene lookup returns CDR1 SQVTM and CDR2 ANQGSEA.

The chain carries TRBV4-1 and TRBJ1-1; weak D call: TRBD1 (6 bases). Germline CDR1 is MGHRA and CDR2 is YSYEKL. V was pared by 0 bases and J by 0 bases, with 11 bases between. This CDR3 is 16 amino acids long. In DNA, the CDR3 is TGCGCCAGCAGCCAAGATCGGACAGAAATGAACACTGAAGCTTTCTTT. Protein: CASSQDRTEMNTEAFF.

This clonotype appeared many times. V gene TRBV20-1 combines with J gene TRBJ2-1; 11 positions agree with TRBD2. Losses at the gene ends were 0 bases for V and 1 base for J; bases not matched to a gene: 5. The CDR3 is made up of 17 amino acids. Per germline, CDR1 DFQATT and CDR2 SNEGSKA (reference sequence). DNA of the CDR3: TGCAGTGCTAGAGAACGACTAGCGGGAACATCCTACAATGAGCAGTTCTTC. Translated: CSARERLAGTSYNEQFF.

This clonotype was seen a few times. The chain has TRBV20-1 and TRBJ2-1, with 14 bases fitting TRBD2. The V segment lost 1 base and the J segment 0 bases; nucleotides outside the gene matches: 8. From germline, CDR1 is DFQATT and CDR2 SNEGSKA (reference sequence). This CDR3 contains 19 residues. This chain's CDR3 is CSARGGTSGSRSSYNEQFF. CDR3 sequence (DNA): TGCAGTGCTAGAGGGGGGACTAGCGGGAGTAGGAGCTCCTACAATGAGCAGTTCTTC.

The chain employs TRBV4-1 and TRBJ2-6; TRBD2 matches at 13 bases. CDR3 length equals 19 residues. Unmatched junction bases numbered 7, after V lost 4 bases and J lost 1 base. CDR1 and CDR2 from the germline V gene are MGHRA and YSYEKL. This CDR3 reads CASSPLPGLAGSGANVLTF. The CDR3, as DNA: TGCGCCAGCAGCCCCCTCCCGGGACTAGCGGGATCTGGGGCCAACGTCCTGACTTTC.

This clonotype was seen a handful of times. V and J are TRBV5-1 and TRBJ2-3; D not certain. Trimming took off 4 bases at V and 6 bases at J, with 27 bases between the two ends. Germline assignment: CDR1 SGHRS and CDR2 YFSETQ. The length of the CDR3 is 18 residues. This CDR3 reads CASSLCERAVVCSDTQYF. The CDR3 DNA reads TGCGCCAGCAGCCTCTGTGAACGGGCCGTGGTATGTTCGGATACGCAGTATTTT.

This clonotype was recorded many times. The chain employs TRBV7-9 and TRBJ2-7; weak D call: TRBD2 (6 bases). V gave up 6 bases and J gave up 6 bases, with 18 bases separating them. The CDR3 consists of 14 residues. Germline loops: CDR1 SEHNR, CDR2 FQNEAQ (reference sequence). The CDR3 nucleotides read TGTGCCAGCAGGGACGGCCGGGGGTCTCTCGAGCAGTACTTC. It encodes CASRDGRGSLEQYF.

This clonotype was seen a few times. The V gene is TRBV7-9, the J gene TRBJ2-3; D is perhaps TRBD2 (6 bases). The germline V gene encodes CDR1 SEHNR and CDR2 FQNEAQ (reference sequence). Trimming took off 5 bases at V and 4 bases at J, with 28 bases between the two ends. This CDR3 has 19 amino acids. The CDR3 DNA follows: TGTGCCAGCAGCCCCGCGGGTCGTGGCGGGAAGGCAGAGGCAGATACGCAGTATTTT. This translates into CASSPAGRGGKAEADTQYF.

The rearrangement uses TRBV5-6 and TRBJ2-2; 7 bases map to TRBD1. The CDR3 is made up of 14 amino acids. Trimming at V came to 3 bases and at J to 6 bases, leaving 5 bases not matched to a gene. Germline lookup yields CDR1 SGHDT and CDR2 YYEEEE. CDR3 coding DNA: TGTGCCAGCAGCTCCGGGACAGAGCCCGGGGAGCTGTTTTTT. It encodes CASSSGTEPGELFF.

The chain uses TRBV9 and TRBJ1-1; possibly TRBD1 for D (5 bases). This CDR3 has 13 amino acids. V lost 4 bases, J lost 5 bases, and 12 bases lay in between. The V gene's germline CDR1 is SGDLS and CDR2 YYNGEE. In DNA form, the CDR3 reads TGTGCCAGCAGCCCAAGTGGGGGGACTGAAGCTTTCTTT. Encoded protein: CASSPSGGTEAFF. Variable domain in full (rest from reference TRBV9 and TRBJ1-1): DSGVTQTPKHLITATGQRVTLRCSPRSGDLSVYWYQQSLDQGLQFLIQYYNGEERAKGNILERFSAQQFPDLHSELNLSSLELGDSALYFCASSPSGGTEAFFGQGTRLTVV.

This clonotype has only a few counts. The gene calls are TRBV6-6 and TRBJ2-7, with a weak D call TRBD2 (6 bases). V was pared by 11 bases and J by 5 bases, with 13 bases between. This CDR3 region has 11 residues. From germline, CDR1 is MNHNY and CDR2 SVGAGI (reference sequence). The CDR3 DNA reads TGTGCCGGAGGGCCCTCGGACGAGCAGTACTTC. Translation: CAGGPSDEQYF.

The chain has TRBV20-1 and TRBJ2-7; TRBD1 aligns across 8 bases. There are 16 residues in the CDR3. Trimming at V came to 2 bases and at J to 2 bases, leaving 11 bases not matched to a gene. Germline V gives CDR1 DFQATT, CDR2 SNEGSKA (reference sequence). The DNA of the CDR3 is TGCAGTGCTAGATCGGCCGGGACAGGTGTGACCTACGAGCAGTACTTC. Residues: CSARSAGTGVTYEQYF.

The chain employs TRBV9 and TRBJ1-2; TRBD1 agrees at 7 bases. J lost 2 bases, V lost 4 bases, and 2 bases had no gene match. Germline V gives CDR1 SGDLS, CDR2 YYNGEE. The CDR3 contains 13 residues. CDR3: CASSRDSNYGYTF. The CDR3 DNA reads TGTGCCAGCAGCCGGGACAGCAACTATGGCTACACCTTC.

This chain connects TRBV7-8 to TRBJ2-3; 7 bases map to TRBD1. The CDR3 is 16 residues long. Germline CDR1 reads SGHVS; CDR2 reads FQNEAQ. V lost 5 bases to trimming and J lost 1 base; unmatched junction nucleotides: 9. CDR3 amino acids: CASSAPRGLGTDTQYF. The CDR3, as DNA: TGTGCCAGCAGCGCCCCGAGGGGGCTGGGCACAGATACGCAGTATTTT.

V and J are TRBV29-1 and TRBJ1-1; a weak D match, TRBD1 (6 bases). CDR3 length: 13 amino acids. Deletions cut 5 bases from V and 4 bases from J, with 14 bases between. Per germline, CDR1 SQVTM and CDR2 ANQGSEA. CDR3 region: CSVQQGPGTEAFF. For the CDR3, the DNA is TGCAGCGTTCAACAGGGCCCGGGCACTGAAGCTTTCTTT.

The J gene is TRBJ2-7, the V gene TRBV11-3; D remains unclear. The V gene's germline CDR1 is SGHNT and CDR2 YENEEA. This CDR3 region has 13 residues. V lost 6 bases to trimming and J lost 0 bases, with 9 bases between them. The DNA of the CDR3 is TGTGCCAGCAGTAGCAGATACTCCTACGAGCAGTACTTC. Amino acids: CASSSRYSYEQYF.

This clonotype has just a few counts. The rearrangement joins TRBV27 to TRBJ2-5; tentative D call: TRBD2 (7 bases). V was shortened by 1 base and J by 5 bases, with 17 bases between the two germline ends. Germline V CDR1 and CDR2: MNHEY, SMNVEV (reference sequence). The CDR3 runs to 16 residues. This CDR3 reads CASSLFGGGAPETQYF. The DNA for the CDR3 is TGTGCCAGCAGTTTATTCGGTGGGGGGGCCCCGGAGACCCAGTACTTC.

The chain recombines TRBV7-9 with TRBJ2-3; 10 nucleotides align to TRBD2. The CDR3 loop spans 16 amino acids. Losses at the gene ends were 5 bases for V and 2 bases for J; bases not matched to a gene: 7. Germline lookup yields CDR1 SEHNR and CDR2 FQNEAQ (reference sequence). The chain's CDR3 is CASSIGLAAHTDTQYF. In DNA, the CDR3 is TGTGCCAGCAGCATCGGACTAGCGGCCCACACAGATACGCAGTATTTT.